The 20 T cell receptor beta chains below were found in one sample sequenced in a study of post-analysis software for immune sequencing data. Overall study results and limits: The study found TRBV5-6, TRBV5-1 and TRBV20-1 among a handful of TRBV segments more frequent in patients than controls.

These receptors are not linked to any known antigen. TCR beta cDNA libraries included unique molecular identifiers. TCRdb reprocessed the PCR reads with MiXCR, giving one entry per CDR3 protein. The data hold about 460,000 distinct CDR3 sequences, with approximately 46% observed a single time. Source material: blood. These receptors were taken from a girl under 18 with multiple sclerosis.

The J gene is TRBJ2-4, the V gene TRBV2, with D unclear. The J call may not be correct, given that the DNA end is closer to TRBJ2-5. The CDR3 consists of 13 residues. Germline V gives CDR1 SNHLY, CDR2 FYNNEI. The CDR3 sequence is CASSEPRQETQYF. The CDR3, as DNA: TGTGCCAGCAGTGAACCACGCCAAGAGACCCAGTACTTC.

This clonotype was seen only a few times. This sequence joins TRBV5-1 and TRBJ2-1; TRBD2 matches at 8 bases. CDR1 SGHRS and CDR2 YFSETQ come from the germline V gene. V shed 2 bases, J shed 3 bases, and the junction held 4 bases outside the gene matches. This CDR3 spans 15 amino acids. The CDR3 DNA sequence: TGCGCCAGCAGCTTAACTAGCGGCTACTACAATGAGCAGTTCTTC. Translated, it gives CASSLTSGYYNEQFF. Looking up the rest from reference TRBV5-1 and TRBJ2-1 gives the full variable domain: KAGVTQTPRYLIKTRGQQVTLSCSPISGHRSVSWYQQTPGQGLQFLFEYFSETQRNKGNFPGRFSGRQFSNSRSEMNVSTLELGDSALYLCASSLTSGYYNEQFFGPGTRLTVL.

A few counts support this clonotype. The chain has TRBV27 and TRBJ2-1, with D possibly TRBD2 on 5 matching bases. V was clipped by 3 bases and J by 9 bases, with 15 bases between them. The CDR3 is made up of 14 amino acids. From germline, CDR1 is MNHEY and CDR2 SMNVEV (reference sequence). CDR3: CASSFAAYGGEQFF. The DNA for the CDR3 is TGTGCCAGCAGTTTTGCAGCCTACGGAGGTGAGCAGTTCTTC.

As DNA, the CDR3 is TGTGCCAGCAGCCAGAAGACTAGGCTGGAGACCCAGTACTTC. Its translation is CASSQKTRLETQYF. The rearrangement links TRBV14 to TRBJ2-5, with D perhaps matching TRBD2 (6 bases). V dropped 3 bases and J dropped 5 bases, with 13 bases sitting between them. In germline, CDR1 is SGHDN, CDR2 FVKESK. CDR3 size: 14 residues. Full variable domain (missing parts from reference TRBV14 and TRBJ2-5): EAGVTQFPSHSVIEKGQTVTLRCDPISGHDNLYWYRRVMGKEIKFLLHFVKESKQDESGMPNNRFLAERTGGTYSTLKVQPAELEDSGVYFCASSQKTRLETQYFGPGTRLLVL.

As regards this clonotype: One end of the junction is discordant with germline, which a read error may explain. V is TRBV7-3 and J is TRBJ2-1, with 10 bases fitting TRBD1. This CDR3 has 14 amino acids. Per germline, CDR1 SGHTA and CDR2 FQGTGA. CDR3: CVSSPFGTGEEQFF. CDR3 DNA: TGTGTCAGCAGCCCCTTCGGGACAGGGGAAGAGCAGTTCTTC. Full variable domain (remainder filled in from reference TRBV7-3 and TRBJ2-1): GAGVSQTPSNKVTEKGKYVELRCDPISGHTALYWYRQSLGQGPEFLIYFQGTGAADDSGLPNDRFFAVRPEGSVSTLKIQRTERGDSAVYLCVSSPFGTGEEQFFGPGTRLTVL.

This rearrangement joins TRBV24-1 to TRBJ2-3; 11 bases are shared with TRBD1. CDR3 length equals 16 residues. With 7 bases clipped from V and 3 bases from J, the junction kept 8 bases outside the gene matches. Germline V gene data show CDR1 as KGHDR and CDR2 as SFDVKD. CDR3 bases: TGTGCCACCAGGGGATTCGGGACAGGGGGTACAGATACGCAGTATTTT. Translation: CATRGFGTGGTDTQYF.

This clonotype has just one count. The genes are TRBV20-1 and TRBJ2-7; TRBD2 matches 8 bases. The V gene's germline CDR1 is DFQATT and CDR2 SNEGSKA (reference sequence). The length of the CDR3 is 14 residues. V was pared by 4 bases and J by 0 bases, with 5 bases of the junction left unmatched. The CDR3 spells CSATSGGLSYEQYF. In DNA, the CDR3 is TGCAGTGCTACAAGCGGGGGCCTCTCCTACGAGCAGTACTTC.

The V gene is TRBV7-9, the J gene TRBJ2-7, with 7 bases that match TRBD2. The CDR3 runs 12 residues. V lost 6 bases, J lost 3 bases, and 2 bases stayed unmatched. In germline, CDR1 is SEHNR, CDR2 FQNEAQ (reference sequence). The CDR3 DNA sequence: TGTGCCAGCAGGCGGGACTACTACGAGCAGTACTTC. It is translated as CASRRDYYEQYF.

The rearrangement links TRBV12-3 or TRBV12-4 to TRBJ1-2, with D hard to call. The CDR3 loop spans 11 amino acids. V was cut by 6 bases and J by 6 bases, with 8 bases left in between. CDR3 in amino acids: CASSRTDGYTF. The CDR3 DNA follows: TGTGCCAGCAGCCGGACGGATGGCTACACCTTC.

The J gene is TRBJ2-7, the V gene TRBV28; 7 nucleotides agree with TRBD1. Germline V gene lookup returns CDR1 MDHEN and CDR2 SYDVKM. The CDR3 is 15 residues long. The trim removed 5 bases at V and 2 bases at J, leaving 9 bases unmatched. CDR3 DNA: TGTGCCAGCAGTGAAACAGGGGCAAGTACCTACGAGCAGTACTTC. Translation: CASSETGASTYEQYF.

This rearrangement joins TRBV7-3 to TRBJ2-1, with 8 bases aligning to TRBD2. The germline CDR1 and CDR2 sequences are SGHTA and FQGTGA. The CDR3 consists of 17 residues. Trimming cost V 1 base and J 4 bases; bases outside gene matches: 9. The DNA for the CDR3 is TGTGCCAGCAGCTTAATGAGGAGTAGCGGGATGTACAATGAGCAGTTCTTC. Translated: CASSLMRSSGMYNEQFF.

This clonotype was counted at least ten times. The CDR3 sequence is CASSYSGWGGRTADTQYF. CDR3 in DNA: TGTGCCAGCAGTTACTCGGGTTGGGGCGGGAGGACGGCAGATACGCAGTATTTT. The chain links TRBV6-5 to TRBJ2-3, with TRBD2 matching over 8 bases. Germline values: CDR1 MNHEY, CDR2 SVGAGI. Trimming at V came to 0 bases and at J to 4 bases, leaving 12 bases not matched to a gene. The CDR3 has 18 residues.

This chain connects TRBV28 to TRBJ2-6; D tentatively fits TRBD1 or TRBD2 (5 bases each). The V and J ends lost 8 bases and 2 bases respectively, with 22 bases between them. This CDR3 spans 18 amino acids. Germline CDR1 is MDHEN and CDR2 is SYDVKM. The CDR3 DNA reads as TGTGCCAGCCTATCTCCCGGGGCGCCGAAGGCTGGGGCCAACGTCCTGACTTTC. As protein: CASLSPGAPKAGANVLTF. Full variable domain (missing parts from reference TRBV28 and TRBJ2-6): DVKVTQSSRYLVKRTGEKVFLECVQDMDHENMFWYRQDPGLGLRLIYFSYDVKMKEKGDIPEGYSVSREKKERFSLILESASTNQTSMYLCASLSPGAPKAGANVLTFGAGSRLTVL.

The genes are TRBV6-1 and TRBJ2-3, with 11 bases identical to TRBD1. CDR1 and CDR2 from the germline V gene are MNHNS and SASEGT. This CDR3 region has 18 residues. V shed 6 bases and J 3 bases; nucleotides not matched to a gene: 14. CDR3 DNA: TGTGCCAGCAGAACGGCCAGGGACAGGGGGAAGCGGACAGATACGCAGTATTTT. Its translation is CASRTARDRGKRTDTQYF.

With respect to this clonotype: A read error may account for a junction end that differs from germline. The chain employs TRBV7-7 and TRBJ2-7; D tentatively reads TRBD1 or TRBD2 (7 bases each). CDR3 length equals 14 residues. In germline, CDR1 is SSHAT, CDR2 FNYEAQ (reference sequence). The CDR3 nucleotides read TGTGCTAGCAGCCGAGACAGGGAGGGATCCGAGCAGTACTTC. It is translated as CASSRDREGSEQYF.

In this sample, this clonotype turned up a few times. The V gene is TRBV11-2, the J gene TRBJ2-5; TRBD2 matches 11 bases. Trimming cost V 3 bases and J 1 base; bases outside gene matches: 4. CDR1 is SGHAT and CDR2 is FQNNGV in the germline V gene. This CDR3 is built from 16 residues. As DNA, the CDR3 is TGTGCCAGCAGCTTGGGAGGGACTAGCGGCCAAGAGACCCAGTACTTC. Amino acids: CASSLGGTSGQETQYF.

The genes are TRBV12-3 or TRBV12-4 and TRBJ2-6, with D unresolved. CDR3 length: 12 residues. The ends were cut back, 6 bases at V and 13 bases at J, with 13 bases in the middle. CDR3 sequence (DNA): TGTGCCAGCAGCCTCCCCCACGGAGTCCTGACTTTC. Its protein is CASSLPHGVLTF.

The rearrangement uses TRBV6-6 and TRBJ1-1; D remains unclear. The V end lost 0 bases, the J end lost 0 bases, and 8 bases lay between the germline ends. The CDR3 is made up of 15 amino acids. Germline CDR1 and CDR2: MNHNY and SVGAGI (reference sequence). The DNA of the CDR3 is TGTGCCAGCAGTTACTCAACAGTCATGAACACTGAAGCTTTCTTT. The encoded protein is CASSYSTVMNTEAFF.

The rearrangement joins TRBV24-1 to TRBJ2-5, with 7 nucleotides matching TRBD1. The ends lost 3 bases at V and 5 bases at J; junction bases unmatched: 5. Germline CDR1 KGHDR, CDR2 SFDVKD. The CDR3 is 14 amino acids. The CDR3 reads CATSDPGQAETQYF. The CDR3 bases are TGTGCCACCAGTGATCCCGGACAGGCGGAGACCCAGTACTTC.

The chain recombines TRBV7-3 with TRBJ2-5; D may be TRBD2 (6 bases). Trimming pared 5 bases from V and 5 bases from J, leaving 15 bases between. CDR1 and CDR2 (germline): SGHTA, FQGTGA. This CDR3 is built from 14 residues. In DNA form, the CDR3 reads TGTGCCAGCAGCCAAGGCGGGGAATCCGAGACCCAGTACTTC. It translates to CASSQGGESETQYF.